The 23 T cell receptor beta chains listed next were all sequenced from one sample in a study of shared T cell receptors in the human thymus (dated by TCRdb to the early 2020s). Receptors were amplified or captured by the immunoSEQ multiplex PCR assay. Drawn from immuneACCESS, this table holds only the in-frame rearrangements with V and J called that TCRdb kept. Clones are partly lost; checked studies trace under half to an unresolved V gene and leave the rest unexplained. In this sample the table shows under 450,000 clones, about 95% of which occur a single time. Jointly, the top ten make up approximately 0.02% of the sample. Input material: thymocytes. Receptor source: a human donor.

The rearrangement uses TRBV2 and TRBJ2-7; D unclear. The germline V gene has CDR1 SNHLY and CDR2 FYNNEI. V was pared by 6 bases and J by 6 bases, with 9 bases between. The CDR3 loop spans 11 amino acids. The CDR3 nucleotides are TGTGCCAGCAGCATATACTGCGAGCAGTACTTC. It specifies CASSIYCEQYF. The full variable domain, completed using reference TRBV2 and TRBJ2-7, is EPEVTQTPSHQVTQMGQEVILRCVPISNHLYFYWYRQILGQKVEFLVSFYNNEISEKSEIFDDQFSVERPDGSNFTLKIRSTKLEDSAMYFCASSIYCEQYFGPGTRLTVT.

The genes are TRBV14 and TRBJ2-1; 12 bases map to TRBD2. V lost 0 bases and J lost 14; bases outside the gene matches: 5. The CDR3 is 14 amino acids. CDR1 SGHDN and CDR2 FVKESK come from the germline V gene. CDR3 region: CASSQELAGGWEFF. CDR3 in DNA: TGTGCCAGCAGCCAAGAACTAGCGGGAGGATGGGAGTTCTTC.

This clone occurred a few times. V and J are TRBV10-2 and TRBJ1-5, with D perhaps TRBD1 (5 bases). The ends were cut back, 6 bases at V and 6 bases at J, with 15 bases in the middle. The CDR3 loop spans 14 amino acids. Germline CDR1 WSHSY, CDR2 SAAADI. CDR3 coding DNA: TGCGCCAGCAGGCCTAGCGCGAGGGGTCAGCCCCAGCATTTT. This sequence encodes CASRPSARGQPQHF.

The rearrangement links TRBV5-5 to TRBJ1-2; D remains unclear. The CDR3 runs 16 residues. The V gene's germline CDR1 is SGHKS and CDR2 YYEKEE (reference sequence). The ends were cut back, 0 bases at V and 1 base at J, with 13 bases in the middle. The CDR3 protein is CASSLARDTHNYGYTF. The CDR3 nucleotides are TGTGCCAGCAGCTTGGCCAGAGACACCCATAACTATGGCTACACCTTC.

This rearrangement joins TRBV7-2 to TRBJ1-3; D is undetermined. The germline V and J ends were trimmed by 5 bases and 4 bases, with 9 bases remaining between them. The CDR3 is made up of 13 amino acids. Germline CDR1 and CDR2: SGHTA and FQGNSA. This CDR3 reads CASSKPEGNTIYF. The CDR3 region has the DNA TGTGCCAGCAGCAAACCGGAGGGAAACACCATATATTTT. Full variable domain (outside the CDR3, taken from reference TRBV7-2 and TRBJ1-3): GAGVSQSPSNKVTEKGKDVELRCDPISGHTALYWYRQSLGQGLEFLIYFQGNSAPDKSGLPSDRFSAERTGGSVSTLTIQRTQQEDSAVYLCASSKPEGNTIYFGEGSWLTVV.

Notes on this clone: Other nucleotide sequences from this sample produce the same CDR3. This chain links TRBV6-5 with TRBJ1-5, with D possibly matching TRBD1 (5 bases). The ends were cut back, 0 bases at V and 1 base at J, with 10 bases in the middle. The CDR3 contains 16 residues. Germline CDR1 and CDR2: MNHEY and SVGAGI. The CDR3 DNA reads TGTGCCAGCAGTTACTCGGCGGGGGGGAGCAATCAGCCCCAGCATTTT. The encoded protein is CASSYSAGGSNQPQHF.

CDR3 residues: CASSLGLEPHEQYF. CDR3 in DNA: TGTGCCAGCAGCCTGGGACTAGAACCTCACGAGCAGTACTTC. The chain carries TRBV9 and TRBJ2-7, with 8 nucleotides matching TRBD2. V lost 4 bases and J lost 5; bases outside the gene matches: 8. The CDR3 sequence is 14 residues long. The germline CDR1 and CDR2 sequences are SGDLS and YYNGEE. Variable domain in full (rest from reference TRBV9 and TRBJ2-7): DSGVTQTPKHLITATGQRVTLRCSPRSGDLSVYWYQQSLDQGLQFLIQYYNGEERAKGNILERFSAQQFPDLHSELNLSSLELGDSALYFCASSLGLEPHEQYFGPGTRLTVT.

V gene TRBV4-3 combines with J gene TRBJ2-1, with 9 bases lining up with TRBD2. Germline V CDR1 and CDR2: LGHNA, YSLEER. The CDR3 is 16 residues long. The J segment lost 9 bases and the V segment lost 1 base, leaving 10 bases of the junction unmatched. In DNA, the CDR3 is TGCGCCAGCAGCCAAGGACGACGGGGCGGGAGGGTTGAGCAGTTCTTC. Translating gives CASSQGRRGGRVEQFF.

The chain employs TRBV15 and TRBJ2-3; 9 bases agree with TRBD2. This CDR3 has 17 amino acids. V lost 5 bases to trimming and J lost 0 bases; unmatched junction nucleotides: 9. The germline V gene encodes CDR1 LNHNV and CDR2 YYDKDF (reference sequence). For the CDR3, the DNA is TGTGCCACCAGCGGGATAGCGGGAGCCCCAAGCACAGATACGCAGTATTTT. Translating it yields CATSGIAGAPSTDTQYF. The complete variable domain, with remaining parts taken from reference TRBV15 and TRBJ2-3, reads DAMVIQNPRYQVTQFGKPVTLSCSQTLNHNVMYWYQQKSSQAPKLLFHYYDKDFNNEADTPDNFQSRRPNTSFCFLDIRSPGLGDTAMYLCATSGIAGAPSTDTQYFGPGTRLTVL.

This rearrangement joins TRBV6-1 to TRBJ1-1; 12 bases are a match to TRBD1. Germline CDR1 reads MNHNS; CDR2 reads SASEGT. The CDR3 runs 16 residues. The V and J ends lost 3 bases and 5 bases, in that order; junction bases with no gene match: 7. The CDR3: CASSDAGQGASTEAFF. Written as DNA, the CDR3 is TGTGCCAGCAGTGACGCGGGACAGGGGGCGTCGACTGAAGCTTTCTTT.

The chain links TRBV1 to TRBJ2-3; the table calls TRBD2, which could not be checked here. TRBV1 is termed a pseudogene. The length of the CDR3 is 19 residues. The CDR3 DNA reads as TGCACCAGCAGCCAAGATTCCCGGGAAGGAGCGGCAAGCACAGATACGCAGTATTTT. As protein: CTSSQDSREGAASTDTQYF.

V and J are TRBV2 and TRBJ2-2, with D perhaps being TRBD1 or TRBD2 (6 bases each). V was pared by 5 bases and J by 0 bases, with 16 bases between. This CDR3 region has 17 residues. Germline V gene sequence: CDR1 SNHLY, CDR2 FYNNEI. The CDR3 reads CASSLFGGGPNTGELFF. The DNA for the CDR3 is TGTGCCAGCAGTCTGTTCGGAGGGGGGCCGAACACCGGGGAGCTGTTTTTT.

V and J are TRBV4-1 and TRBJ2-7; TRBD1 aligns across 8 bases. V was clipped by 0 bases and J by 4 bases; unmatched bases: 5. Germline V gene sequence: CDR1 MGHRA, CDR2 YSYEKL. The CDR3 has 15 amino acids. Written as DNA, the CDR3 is TGCGCCAGCAGCCAAGACCGGGGACAGGAATACGAGCAGTACTTC. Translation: CASSQDRGQEYEQYF.

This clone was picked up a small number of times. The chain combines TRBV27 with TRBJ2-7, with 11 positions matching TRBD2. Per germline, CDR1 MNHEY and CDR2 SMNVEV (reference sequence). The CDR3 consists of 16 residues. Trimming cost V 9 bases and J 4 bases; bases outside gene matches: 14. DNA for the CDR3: TGTGCCAGTAAGCCGGGACTAGCGGTAAGACGGTACGAGCAGTACTTC. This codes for CASKPGLAVRRYEQYF.

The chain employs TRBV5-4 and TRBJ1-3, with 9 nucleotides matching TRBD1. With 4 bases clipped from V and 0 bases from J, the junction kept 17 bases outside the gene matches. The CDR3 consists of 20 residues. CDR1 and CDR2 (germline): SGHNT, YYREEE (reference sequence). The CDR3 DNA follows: TGTGCCAGCAGCGATAAAAGGACAGGGGACCCTACACTCTCTGGAAACACCATATATTTT. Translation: CASSDKRTGDPTLSGNTIYF.

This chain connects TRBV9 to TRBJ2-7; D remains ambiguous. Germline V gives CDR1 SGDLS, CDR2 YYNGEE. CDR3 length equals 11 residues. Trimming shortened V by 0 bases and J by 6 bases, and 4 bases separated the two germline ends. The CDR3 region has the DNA TGTGCCAGCAGCGTAGATGGCGAGCAGTACTTC. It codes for CASSVDGEQYF.

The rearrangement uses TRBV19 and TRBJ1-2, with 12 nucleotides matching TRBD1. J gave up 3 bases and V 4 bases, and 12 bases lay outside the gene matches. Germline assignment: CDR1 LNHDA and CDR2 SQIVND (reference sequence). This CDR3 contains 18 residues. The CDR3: CASSTHPGQGARDYGYTF. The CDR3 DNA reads TGTGCCAGTAGTACCCACCCGGGACAGGGGGCGCGGGACTATGGCTACACCTTC.

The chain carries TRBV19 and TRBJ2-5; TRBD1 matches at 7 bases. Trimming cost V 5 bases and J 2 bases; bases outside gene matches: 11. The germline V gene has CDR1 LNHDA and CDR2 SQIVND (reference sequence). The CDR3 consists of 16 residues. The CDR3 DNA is TGTGCCAGTAGTGACCTTCGACAGGGCCTGCAAGAGACCCAGTACTTC. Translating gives CASSDLRQGLQETQYF.

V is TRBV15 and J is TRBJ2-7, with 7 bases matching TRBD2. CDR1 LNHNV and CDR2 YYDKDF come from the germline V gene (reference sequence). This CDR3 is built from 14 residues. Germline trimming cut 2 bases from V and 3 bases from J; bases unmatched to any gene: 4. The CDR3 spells CATSRPSGRYEQYF. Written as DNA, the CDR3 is TGTGCCACCAGCAGACCTAGCGGCCGCTACGAGCAGTACTTC.

CDR3 loop: CASSFLGGFSSYNEQFF. As DNA, the CDR3 is TGTGCCAGCAGTTTCCTAGGGGGCTTCAGCTCCTACAATGAGCAGTTCTTC. The chain joins TRBV28 to TRBJ2-1; 7 nucleotides align to TRBD1. After removal of 3 bases from V and 0 bases from J, the junction contained 8 bases not matched to a gene. CDR1 is MDHEN and CDR2 is SYDVKM in the germline V gene. This CDR3 has 17 residues.

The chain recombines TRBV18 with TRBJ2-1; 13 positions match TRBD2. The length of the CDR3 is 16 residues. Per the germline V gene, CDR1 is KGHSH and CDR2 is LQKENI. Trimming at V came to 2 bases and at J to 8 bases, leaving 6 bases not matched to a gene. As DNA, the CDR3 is TGTGCCAGCTCACCAATTGGGACTAGCGGGAACTATGAGCAGTTCTTC. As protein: CASSPIGTSGNYEQFF.

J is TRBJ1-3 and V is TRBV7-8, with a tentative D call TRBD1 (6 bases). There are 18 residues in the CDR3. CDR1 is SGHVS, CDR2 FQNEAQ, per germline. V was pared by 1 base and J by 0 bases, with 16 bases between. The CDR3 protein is CASSLETNRDGSGNTIYF. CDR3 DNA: TGTGCCAGCAGCTTAGAAACGAACAGGGACGGCTCTGGAAACACCATATATTTT.

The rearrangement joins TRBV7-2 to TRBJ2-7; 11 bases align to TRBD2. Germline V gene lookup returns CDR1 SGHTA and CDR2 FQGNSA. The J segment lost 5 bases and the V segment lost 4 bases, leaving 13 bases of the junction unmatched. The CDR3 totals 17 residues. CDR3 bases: TGTGCCAGCAGCTCCGCCTTAGCGGGAGGGCCTCGACACGAGCAGTACTTC. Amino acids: CASSSALAGGPRHEQYF.